This T cell receptor (beta chain) is from a study of cytomegalovirus exposure and HLA in healthy donors. Overall study results and limits: Listed as cytomegalovirus-associated were 164 TCR beta chains. Fewer than 20,000 TCR beta sequences were associated with HLA alleles at 0.05 false discovery rate in a later analysis. In an earlier analysis, most TCR beta V segments were productive about 87% or about 30% of the time.

A multiplex PCR was run with 60 Vbeta primers and 13 Jbeta primers. Profiled with immunoSEQ multiplex PCR; TCRdb holds only in-frame clones, not every one. The profile shows approximately 240,000 clones, 85% to 90% of them singletons. V was pared by 2 bases and J by 6 bases, with 3 bases of the junction left unmatched. CDR1 and CDR2 from the germline V gene are MNHNY and SVGAGI (reference sequence). The CDR3 totals 13 residues. Note on this clone: Antigen: not known.

In nominal health when sampled, donors likely had unrecorded immune exposures nonetheless. The specimen sequenced was PBMCs. This chain links TRBV6-6 with TRBJ1-2, with TRBD1 identical over 7 bases. The receptor was isolated from a woman under 30 in good health and CMV-seronegative. The CDR3, as DNA: TGTGCCAGCAGTTACGACAGGGAGGATGGCTACACCTTC. Protein product: CASSYDREDGYTF.